Listed below are T cell receptor beta chains from one sample, sequenced in a study of beta chain features in type 1 diabetes. Some clones are missing from TCRdb's copy, which holds only in-frame ones; the method was immunoSEQ multiplex PCR. The data show over 150,000 clones, roughly 8% seen once. Input material: central memory CD4+ T cells from blood. These receptors were obtained from a man in his late teens or twenties with type 1 diabetes. Both conserved end residues are part of each CDR3. Fields, in order: J gene, V gene, clone size, D gene, CDR3 protein, CDR3 DNA. A D gene is named only where the DNA matches it firmly. Some rows have no size entry. The others give once, few or many, or a class for an expanded clone.

TRBJ2-5 TRBV29-1 many TRBD2 CSAAGLAAETQYF TGCAGCGCCGCGGGACTAGCGGCGGAGACCCAGTACTTC
TRBJ2-5 TRBV10-3 NA TRBD2 CAIRKGLAGETQYF TGTGCCATCAGGAAAGGACTAGCGGGAGAGACCCAGTACTTC
TRBJ1-1 TRBV29-1 few NA CSVESELNTEAFF TGCAGCGTTGAATCTGAACTTAACACTGAAGCTTTCTTT
TRBJ2-5 TRBV5-1 few NA CASSPTEETQYF TGCGCCAGCAGCCCGACGGAGGAGACCCAGTACTTC
TRBJ2-4 TRBV19 NA TRBD1 CASSKSTGAGKNIQYF TGTGCCAGTAGTAAGTCGACAGGGGCTGGCAAAAACATTCAGTACTTC
TRBJ1-1 TRBV7-2 NA TRBD1 CASSLGGQVRGSEAFF TGTGCCAGCAGCTTAGGCGGACAGGTGAGGGGTTCTGAAGCTTTCTTT
TRBJ1-5 TRBV25-1 few TRBD1 CASSATGAGNQPQHF TGTGCCAGCAGTGCGACAGGGGCGGGCAATCAGCCCCAGCATTTT
TRBJ2-7 TRBV19 NA NA CASATVSSYEQYF TGTGCCAGTGCGACAGTGAGCTCCTACGAGCAGTACTTC
TRBJ2-5 TRBV15 many NA CATSRDPGQQETQYF TGTGCCACCAGCAGAGACCCCGGACAGCAAGAGACCCAGTACTTC
TRBJ1-3 TRBV9 few NA CASSVATSGNTIYF TGTGCCAGCAGCGTCGCTACCTCTGGAAACACCATATATTTT
TRBJ2-1 TRBV5-4 few NA CASSFSSGSHNEQFF TGTGCCAGCAGCTTTAGCTCCGGCTCTCACAATGAGCAGTTCTTC
TRBJ1-4 TRBV4-3 few NA CASSQDYGVRVRGEKLFF TGCGCCAGCAGCCAAGATTATGGGGTGAGGGTGAGAGGAGAAAAACTGTTTTTT
TRBJ1-1 TRBV7-2 NA TRBD1 CASSPMRTGNTEAFF TGTGCCAGCAGCCCGATGAGGACAGGGAACACTGAAGCTTTCTTT
TRBJ2-7 TRBV5-6 few TRBD2 CASSGLAGASYEQYF TGTGCCAGCAGTGGACTAGCGGGAGCCTCCTACGAGCAGTACTTC
TRBJ1-2 TRBV7-2 few TRBD1 CASSRDPRTGGYGYTF TGTGCCAGCAGCCGAGACCCCAGGACAGGGGGGTATGGCTACACCTTC
TRBJ2-5 TRBV5-1 few NA CASTSGGRGETQYF TGCGCCAGCACTTCGGGGGGCCGCGGGGAGACCCAGTACTTC
TRBJ2-7 TRBV7-2 NA TRBD2 CASSRIPGGVYEQYF TGTGCCAGCAGCCGAATCCCCGGGGGGGTCTACGAGCAGTACTTC
TRBJ2-7 TRBV11-2 few TRBD2 CASSLEGTSLFYEQYF TGTGCCAGCAGCTTAGAGGGGACTAGTTTGTTCTACGAGCAGTACTTC
TRBJ2-1 TRBV14 few TRBD2 CASSQYSGGASNEQFF TGTGCCAGCAGCCAGTATAGCGGGGGGGCCTCCAATGAGCAGTTCTTC
TRBJ2-7 TRBV6-5 many TRBD2 CASRTSGKYPYEQYF TGTGCCAGCAGAACTAGCGGGAAGTACCCCTACGAGCAGTACTTC
TRBJ2-1 TRBV5-1 NA NA CASSLEAGTANEQFF TGCGCCAGCAGCTTGGAAGCAGGAACGGCAAATGAGCAGTTCTTC
TRBJ2-1 TRBV5-1 NA TRBD2 CASRKGGGSSYNEQFF TGCGCCAGCAGAAAAGGCGGGGGGAGCTCCTACAATGAGCAGTTCTTC
TRBJ2-5 TRBV18 few TRBD1 CASSPGQGSMETQYF TGTGCCAGCTCACCTGGACAGGGGTCGATGGAGACCCAGTACTTC
TRBJ1-6 TRBV28 NA NA CASRRGGGQGNSPLHF TGTGCCAGCAGGCGGGGGGGAGGCCAGGGGAATTCACCCCTCCACTTT
TRBJ1-1 TRBV9 few NA CASSVAALGVRAVNTEAFF TGTGCCAGCAGCGTAGCGGCCTTAGGGGTTCGGGCGGTGAACACTGAAGCTTTCTTT
TRBJ2-1 TRBV6-6 few TRBD2 CASSYRASGISAEQFF TGTGCCAGCAGTTACAGAGCTAGCGGGATTTCAGCAGAGCAGTTCTTC
TRBJ2-5 TRBV6-5 NA TRBD2 CASRRTLAAQETQYF TGTGCCAGCAGGCGAACGCTAGCGGCTCAAGAGACCCAGTACTTC
TRBJ2-7 TRBV6-5 few NA CASSYSMQVHEQYF TGTGCCAGCAGTTACTCGATGCAGGTCCACGAGCAGTACTTC
TRBJ1-2 TRBV30 NA TRBD1 CAWSWTGTGGYTF TGTGCCTGGAGTTGGACAGGGACCGGTGGCTACACCTTC
TRBJ2-7 TRBV29-1 few TRBD1 CSVEKGAGYEQYF TGCAGCGTTGAAAAGGGGGCCGGGTACGAGCAGTACTTC
TRBJ1-2 TRBV7-9 few TRBD1 CASSAGQGHGYTF TGTGCCAGCAGCGCCGGACAGGGGCATGGCTACACCTTC
TRBJ1-2 TRBV29-1 NA TRBD1 CSVTGGEDGYTF TGCAGCGTGACAGGGGGCGAGGATGGCTACACCTTC
TRBJ1-6 TRBV7-9 many NA CASSPGWGVSPLHF TGTGCCAGCAGCCCCGGATGGGGGGTTTCACCCCTCCACTTT
TRBJ1-2 TRBV2 few NA CAGGAEYGYTF TGTGCCGGGGGGGCCGAATATGGCTACACCTTC
TRBJ2-3 TRBV2 NA TRBD2 CASGSLAGNTDTQYF TGTGCCAGCGGTAGTCTAGCGGGGAACACAGATACGCAGTATTTT
TRBJ1-2 TRBV5-1 NA NA CASSLREANYGYTF TGCGCCAGCAGCTTGCGAGAAGCTAACTATGGCTACACCTTC
TRBJ1-1 TRBV28 NA TRBD1 CASSSGQGDAAFF TGTGCCAGCAGTTCCGGACAGGGGGATGCAGCTTTCTTT
TRBJ2-7 TRBV7-2 few TRBD2 CASSLEGLAGGWSYEQYF TGTGCCAGCAGCTTAGAGGGACTAGCGGGAGGGTGGTCCTACGAGCAGTACTTC
TRBJ1-2 TRBV2 NA NA CASSTDSDYGYTF TGTGCCAGCAGCACTGACAGCGACTATGGCTACACCTTC
TRBJ2-5 TRBV30 few NA CAWSPTGETQYF TGTGCCTGGAGCCCGACTGGAGAGACCCAGTACTTC
TRBJ2-3 TRBV5-1 few NA CASSLEPEVGDTQYF TGCGCCAGCAGCTTAGAGCCCGAGGTGGGAGATACGCAGTATTTT
TRBJ1-4 TRBV30 NA TRBD1 CAWQDRSGEKLFF TGTGCCTGGCAGGACAGGTCTGGTGAAAAACTGTTTTTT
TRBJ2-7 TRBV28 NA NA CASSPQSMGSYEQYF TGTGCCAGCAGTCCACAGTCGATGGGTTCCTACGAGCAGTACTTC
TRBJ2-1 TRBV5-1 few TRBD1 CASSGWTGGNNEQFF TGCGCCAGCAGCGGCTGGACAGGGGGAAACAATGAGCAGTTCTTC
TRBJ2-5 TRBV7-9 few NA CASSRHNQETQYF TGTGCCAGCAGCCGACATAACCAAGAGACCCAGTACTTC
TRBJ2-2 TRBV18 NA NA CASSPSGRGTNTGELFF TGTGCCAGCTCACCCTCAGGAAGGGGAACGAACACCGGGGAGCTGTTTTTT
TRBJ1-6 TRBV7-2 few TRBD1 CASRRGTGGNSPLHF TGTGCCAGCAGGCGTGGTACAGGGGGTAACTCACCCCTCCACTTT
TRBJ1-1 TRBV29-1 few TRBD1 CSVRDSFNTEAFF TGCAGCGTTAGGGACAGCTTCAACACTGAAGCTTTCTTT
TRBJ2-1 TRBV7-9 few TRBD2 CASSFTLAGGPSRNNEQFF TGTGCCAGCAGCTTCACCCTAGCGGGAGGGCCGTCCCGAAACAATGAGCAGTTCTTC
TRBJ1-6 TRBV9 few NA CASSNTDRSSYNSPLHF TGTGCCAGCAGCAATACGGACAGAAGCTCCTATAATTCACCCCTCCACTTT
TRBJ1-1 TRBV19 few TRBD1 CASSRSDRGFMNTEAFF TGTGCCAGTAGTCGTTCGGACAGGGGGTTCATGAACACTGAAGCTTTCTTT
TRBJ2-1 TRBV5-6 few TRBD2 CASSGFAGGPNEQFF TGTGCCAGCAGCGGGTTTGCGGGAGGGCCGAATGAGCAGTTCTTC
TRBJ2-3 TRBV29-1 few NA CSVEGASTDTQYF TGCAGCGTTGAAGGGGCTAGCACAGATACGCAGTATTTT
TRBJ1-2 TRBV5-1 NA TRBD1 CASGEQRGTGNGYTF TGCGCCAGCGGCGAACAGAGAGGGACAGGCAATGGCTACACCTTC
TRBJ2-7 TRBV10-3 NA TRBD2 CAIRTGGTSGYEQYF TGTGCCATCAGGACAGGGGGGACTAGCGGCTACGAGCAGTACTTC
TRBJ2-1 TRBV5-1 NA TRBD1 CASSTWTGSNEQFF TGCGCCAGCAGCACTTGGACAGGGAGCAATGAGCAGTTCTTC
TRBJ1-3 TRBV6-5 few NA CASSYDVRGNTIYF TGTGCCAGCAGTTACGATGTGCGGGGAAACACCATATATTTT
TRBJ1-2 TRBV29-1 few NA CSVEGRGIGYGYTF TGCAGCGTTGAAGGGCGGGGAATAGGCTATGGCTACACCTTC
TRBJ2-2 TRBV7-8 few NA CASSLGGGRDATGELFF TGTGCCAGCAGCTTAGGTGGGGGCAGGGACGCCACCGGGGAGCTGTTTTTT